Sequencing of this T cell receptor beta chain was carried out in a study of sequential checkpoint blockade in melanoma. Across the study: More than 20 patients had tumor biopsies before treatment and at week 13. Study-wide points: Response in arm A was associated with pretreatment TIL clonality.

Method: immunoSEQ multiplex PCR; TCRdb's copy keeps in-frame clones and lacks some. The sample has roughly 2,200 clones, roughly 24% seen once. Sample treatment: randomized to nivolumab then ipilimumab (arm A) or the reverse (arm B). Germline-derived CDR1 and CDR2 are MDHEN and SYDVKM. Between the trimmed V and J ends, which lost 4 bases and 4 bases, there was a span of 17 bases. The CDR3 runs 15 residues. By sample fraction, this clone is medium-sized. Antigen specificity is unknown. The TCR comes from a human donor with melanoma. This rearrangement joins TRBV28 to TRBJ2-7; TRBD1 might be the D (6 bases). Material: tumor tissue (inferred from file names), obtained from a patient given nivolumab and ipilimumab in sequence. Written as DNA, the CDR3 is TGTGCCAGCAGTTCCCCCGGACAGTCGCAGTACGAGCAGTACTTC. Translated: CASSSPGQSQYEQYF.